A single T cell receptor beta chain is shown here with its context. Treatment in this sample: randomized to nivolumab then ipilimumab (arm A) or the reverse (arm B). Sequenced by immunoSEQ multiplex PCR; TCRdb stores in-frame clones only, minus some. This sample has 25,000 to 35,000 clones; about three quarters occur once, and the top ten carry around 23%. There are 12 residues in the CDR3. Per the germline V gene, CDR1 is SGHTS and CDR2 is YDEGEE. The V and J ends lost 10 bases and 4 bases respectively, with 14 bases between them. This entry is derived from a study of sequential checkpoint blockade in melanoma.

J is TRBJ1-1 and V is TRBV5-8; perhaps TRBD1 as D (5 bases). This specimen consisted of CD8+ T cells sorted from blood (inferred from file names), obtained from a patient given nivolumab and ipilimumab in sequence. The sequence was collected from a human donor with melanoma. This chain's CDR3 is CAGEGRPTEAFF. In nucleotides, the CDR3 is TGTGCCGGGGAGGGGCGTCCCACTGAAGCTTTCTTT.